The source of this T cell receptor (beta chain) is a study of cytomegalovirus exposure and HLA in healthy donors. Study results and limitations: Later analysis showed most CMV-associated TCR beta chains appearing HLA-restricted. Sequencing likely generated an artifact that appeared as a cluster of highly shared sequence variants. Later on, an analysis found that several of the most significant clusters appeared to be linked to common viral pathogens, which included parvovirus B19.

The study ran its PCR with 60 Vbeta and 13 Jbeta primers. Measured with immunoSEQ multiplex PCR; TCRdb has only the in-frame clones, and not every one. The top ten clones hold approximately 5% of a sample with about 190,000 clones, over 60% of them seen once. On this clone itself: Its antigen is currently unknown.

Germline CDR1 reads SGHRS; CDR2 reads YFSETQ. V gave up 2 bases and J gave up 4 bases, with 15 bases separating them. This CDR3 has 15 amino acids. The V gene is TRBV5-1, the J gene TRBJ1-1; possibly TRBD1 for D (6 bases). The specimen sequenced was PBMCs. This clonotype was sampled from a young man in good health and CMV-seropositive. CDR3 sequence reads: CASSFYGGAGTEAFF. The CDR3 coding sequence is TGCGCCAGCAGCTTTTATGGGGGGGCGGGCACTGAAGCTTTCTTT.